This T cell receptor beta chain emerged from a study of OX40 agonist ivuxolimab in advanced cancers. Some background on the complete study: Ivuxolimab, which targeted the costimulatory receptor OX40 (CD134), was an agonistic, fully human IgG2 monoclonal antibody. Partial responses were achieved by three dose-escalation patients, of whom one had hepatocellular carcinoma and two had cutaneous melanoma. Prior anti-PD-1, anti-PD-L1 or anti-CTLA-4 therapy was permitted, and approximately 40% of dose-escalation patients had received checkpoint inhibitors. A male proportion of 75% to 85% and a mean age of approximately 62 years, ranging from 23 to 79, were recorded for the dose-escalation cohort. The purpose of peripheral TCRbeta sequencing was to test whether ivuxolimab changed TCR sequence diversity and led to clonal T-cell expansion. The paper describes the monotherapy dose-escalation part (N of about 47 patients) of the phase I trial of ivuxolimab. Intravenous ivuxolimab was administered to patients every 2 weeks at six dose levels: 0.01, 0.1, 0.3, 1.5, 3 and 10 mg/kg. Of the approximately 50 dose-escalation patients, hepatocellular carcinoma was present in around 20, melanoma in around 15, renal cell carcinoma in 9 and head and neck cancer in 9.

CDR1 is given as SGHDT and CDR2 as YYEEEE, both from the germline V gene. Cut back by 0 bases and 0 bases, the V and J ends lie 3 bases apart. Counted from cysteine to phenylalanine, this CDR3 has 13 amino acids. Solely the CDR3 DNA is kept, with 39 bases framed from the first base. The trial excluded patients who had a history of autoimmune disease or were on systemic immunosuppression. Peripheral blood for TCR sequencing was collected from all dose cohorts at baseline, on cycle 4 day 1, and on cycle 7 day 1. Samples were obtained from an open-label, multicenter, first-in-human phase I dose-escalation trial of ivuxolimab. Adults with locally advanced or metastatic melanoma, renal cell, hepatocellular, or head and neck squamous cell carcinoma were enrolled in the trial. Before TCR sequencing, CD4+ and CD8+ T cells were separately sorted from peripheral blood. What the authors observed across the whole study: Low levels of normalized T-cell clonal expansion were also shown by some nonresponding patients. At doses of 0.1 to 3.0 mg/kg, clonal expansion of both CD4+ and CD8+ T cells in blood was seen between baseline and week 6. In the 0.1-3.0 mg/kg groups, partial responders had among the lowest normalized peripheral clonal expansion, particularly in CD8+ T cells. After ivuxolimab, more expanded clones were found on average in CD8+ T cells than in CD4+ T cells. The antigen specificity of the clonally expanded peripheral T cells was not determined.

Turning to this clone: Which antigen it targets is not known. Base qualities are not provided; no much larger clone lies one nucleotide away.

To sequence the TCRbeta CDR3 region, genomic DNA was isolated from the sorted cells. TCRbeta CDR3 regions were sequenced using the immunoSEQ Assay. TCRdb mirrors the immuneACCESS table, restricted to in-frame sequences. Some clones are absent from its copies; in checked studies, under half trace to an unresolved V gene, and the reason for the others is unknown. The sample table holds fewer than 70,000 clones, of which roughly 89% were seen once. The ten biggest clones cover more than 1% of the sample. The sequenced sample was CD4+ or CD8+ T cells sorted from blood, obtained in a trial of the OX40 agonist ivuxolimab. The chain is made from TRBV5-6 and TRBJ1-1, with no reliable assignment of the D segment. This receptor was taken from an adult with an advanced solid tumor such as melanoma, head and neck, liver or kidney cancer. The CDR3 region reads CASSLAVNTEAFF. The nucleotides read TGTGCCAGCAGCTTGGCTGTGAACACTGAAGCTTTCTTT.